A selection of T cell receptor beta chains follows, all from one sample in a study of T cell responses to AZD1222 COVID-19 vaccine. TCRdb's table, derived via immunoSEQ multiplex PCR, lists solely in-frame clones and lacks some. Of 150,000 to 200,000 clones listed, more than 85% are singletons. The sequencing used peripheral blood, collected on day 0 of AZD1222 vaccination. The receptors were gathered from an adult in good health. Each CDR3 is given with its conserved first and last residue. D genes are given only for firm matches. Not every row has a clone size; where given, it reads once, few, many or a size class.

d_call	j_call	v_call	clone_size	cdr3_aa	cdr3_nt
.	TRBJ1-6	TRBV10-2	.	CASSVGSSYNSPLHF	TGCGCCAGCAGTGTGGGGAGCTCCTATAATTCACCCCTCCACTTT
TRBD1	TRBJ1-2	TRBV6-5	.	CASSYRGTGVNGYTF	TGTGCCAGCAGTTACAGAGGGACAGGGGTAAATGGCTACACCTTC
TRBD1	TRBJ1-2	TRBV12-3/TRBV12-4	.	CASAGATGNGYTF	TGTGCCAGCGCAGGGGCGACAGGGAATGGCTACACCTTC
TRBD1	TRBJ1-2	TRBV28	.	CASRETGRDGYTF	TGTGCCAGCAGGGAGACAGGGAGGGATGGCTACACCTTC
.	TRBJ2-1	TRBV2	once	CASSVGGGHYNEQFF	TGTGCCAGCAGTGTAGGGGGGGGTCACTACAATGAGCAGTTCTTC
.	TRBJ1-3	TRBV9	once	CASSVTGSGNTIYF	TGTGCCAGCAGCGTAACGGGCTCTGGAAACACCATATATTTT
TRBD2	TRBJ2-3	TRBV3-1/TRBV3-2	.	CAAPSSGGVEGTDTQYF	TGTGCCGCCCCCTCCAGCGGGGGGGTAGAAGGCACAGATACGCAGTATTTT
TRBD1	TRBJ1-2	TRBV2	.	CASSEGLVFGQGAGYGYTF	TGTGCCAGCAGTGAGGGGCTGGTTTTCGGGCAGGGGGCAGGCTATGGCTACACCTTC
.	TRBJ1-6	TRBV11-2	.	CASSFGHSPLHF	TGTGCCAGCAGCTTTGGGCATTCACCCCTCCACTTT
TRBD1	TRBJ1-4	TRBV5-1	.	CASSLDRGQEKLFF	TGCGCCAGCAGCTTGGACAGGGGGCAAGAAAAACTGTTTTTT
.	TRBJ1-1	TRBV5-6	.	CASSLGASQKAFF	TGTGCCAGCAGCTTGGGAGCCAGCCAAAAAGCTTTCTTT
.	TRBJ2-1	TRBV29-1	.	CSVPGIEQFF	TGCAGCGTTCCAGGGATTGAGCAGTTCTTC
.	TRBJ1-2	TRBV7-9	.	CASSTGPNYGYTF	TGTGCCAGCAGCACAGGACCGAACTATGGCTACACCTTC
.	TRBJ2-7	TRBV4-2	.	CASSQGPPKISYEQYF	TGTGCCAGCAGCCAAGGTCCCCCTAAGATCTCCTACGAGCAGTACTTC
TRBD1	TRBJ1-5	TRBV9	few	CASSPDPRTGGLPQHF	TGTGCCAGCAGCCCGGACCCAAGAACAGGGGGCCTGCCCCAGCATTTT
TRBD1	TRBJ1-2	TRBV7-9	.	CASSPQGIYGYTF	TGTGCCAGCAGCCCACAGGGGATTTATGGCTACACCTTC
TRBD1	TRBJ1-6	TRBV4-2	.	CASSQGQGNSPLHF	TGTGCCAGCAGCCAGGGACAGGGGAATTCACCCCTCCACTTT
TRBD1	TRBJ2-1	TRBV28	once	CASRTRDRVDNEQFF	TGTGCCAGCAGAACCCGGGACAGGGTGGACAATGAGCAGTTCTTC
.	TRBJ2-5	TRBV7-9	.	CASIIGSGPPETQYF	TGTGCCAGCATAATCGGTAGCGGACCCCCGGAGACCCAGTACTTC
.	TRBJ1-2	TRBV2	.	CASSEGGWDYGYTF	TGTGCCAGCAGTGAGGGGGGCTGGGACTATGGCTACACCTTC
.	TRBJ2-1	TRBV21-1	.	CASSGDRDNEQFF	TGTGCCAGCAGCGGGGACAGGGACAATGAGCAGTTCTTC
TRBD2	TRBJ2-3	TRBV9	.	CASSANAGTSGSGTQYF	TGTGCCAGCAGCGCGAACGCCGGGACTAGCGGTTCGGGTACGCAGTATTTT
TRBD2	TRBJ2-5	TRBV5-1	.	CASSLGGLALQETQYF	TGCGCCAGCAGCTTGGGGGGACTAGCCCTTCAAGAGACCCAGTACTTC
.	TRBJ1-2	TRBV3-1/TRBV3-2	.	CASSPRRGDGYTF	TGTGCCAGCAGCCCCCGACGGGGTGATGGCTACACCTTC
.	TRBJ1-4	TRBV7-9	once	CASSLQGEGEKLFF	TGTGCCAGCAGCTTACAGGGAGAGGGTGAAAAACTGTTTTTT
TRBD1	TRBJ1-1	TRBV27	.	CASGRGRGMNTEAFF	TGTGCCAGCGGCAGGGGGCGCGGAATGAACACTGAAGCTTTCTTT
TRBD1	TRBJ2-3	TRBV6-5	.	CASRLDRVSDTQYF	TGTGCCAGCAGATTGGACAGGGTGTCAGATACGCAGTATTTT
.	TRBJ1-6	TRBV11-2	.	CASSEGWSYNSPLHF	TGTGCCAGCAGCGAAGGGTGGTCCTATAATTCACCCCTCCACTTT
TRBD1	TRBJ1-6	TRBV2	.	CASSASRGGSPLHF	TGTGCCAGCAGTGCTAGCAGGGGGGGTTCACCCCTCCACTTT
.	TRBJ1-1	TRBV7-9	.	CASSLTVLHTEAFF	TGTGCCAGCAGCTTAACAGTTCTTCACACTGAAGCTTTCTTT
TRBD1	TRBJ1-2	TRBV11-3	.	CASSFSGTGENYGYTF	TGTGCCAGCAGCTTCTCTGGGACAGGGGAGAACTATGGCTACACCTTC
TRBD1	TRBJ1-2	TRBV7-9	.	CASSLIRTGGANYGYTF	TGTGCCAGCAGCTTAATCCGGACAGGGGGCGCGAACTATGGCTACACCTTC
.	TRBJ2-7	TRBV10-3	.	CAIKDSDSYEQYF	TGTGCCATCAAAGATAGCGACTCCTACGAGCAGTACTTC
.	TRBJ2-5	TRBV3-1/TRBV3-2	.	CASSPIGQETQYF	TGTGCCAGCAGCCCCATAGGGCAAGAGACCCAGTACTTC
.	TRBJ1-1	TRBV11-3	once	CASSPRGAEAFF	TGTGCCAGCAGCCCGCGAGGCGCTGAAGCTTTCTTT
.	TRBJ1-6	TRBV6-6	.	CASSIGDSPLHF	TGTGCCAGCAGTATCGGAGATTCACCCCTCCACTTT
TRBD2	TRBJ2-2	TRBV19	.	CASSISGRRTGELFF	TGTGCCAGTAGTATCAGCGGGAGGCGTACCGGGGAGCTGTTTTTT
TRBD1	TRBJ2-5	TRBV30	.	CAWTRDSQETQYF	TGTGCCTGGACCCGGGACAGCCAAGAGACCCAGTACTTC
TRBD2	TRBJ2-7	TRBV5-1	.	CASSSRGLAYEQYF	TGCGCCAGCAGCTCGAGGGGACTAGCCTACGAGCAGTACTTC
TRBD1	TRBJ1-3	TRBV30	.	CAWRGQGAGNTIYF	TGTGCCTGGAGGGGACAGGGGGCTGGAAACACCATATATTTT
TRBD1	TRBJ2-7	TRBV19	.	CASSISRTGGEQYF	TGTGCCAGTAGTATAAGCCGGACAGGGGGCGAGCAGTACTTC
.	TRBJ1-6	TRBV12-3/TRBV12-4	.	CASSYPNSPLHF	TGTGCCAGCAGTTACCCGAATTCACCCCTCCACTTT
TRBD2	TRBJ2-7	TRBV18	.	CASSGGGRDRYEQYF	TGTGCCAGCTCAGGCGGGGGGCGTGATCGGTACGAGCAGTACTTC
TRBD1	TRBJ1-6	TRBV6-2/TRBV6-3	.	CASSYGTDRIHSPLHF	TGTGCCAGCAGTTACGGGACGGACAGGATCCATTCACCCCTCCACTTT